This entry is about one TCR beta chain. The antigen is unknown. TCRdb derives one entry per CDR3 protein from the 5' RACE reads, leaving out DNA. In all, the sample yields about 300,000 distinct CDR3 sequences. The data are from a study of monozygotic twins with inflammatory bowel disease. Findings of the study overall: Among patients, repertoires may have gained variability from differing immunosuppressive treatments.

Germline values: CDR1 SGDLS, CDR2 YYNGEE. The CDR3 is 16 amino acids. The sequence was obtained from a human donor with ulcerative colitis or Crohn's disease, or a healthy co-twin of an affected twin (not recorded which). Material for sequencing was blood. The genes are TRBV9 and TRBJ2-3; the D call of TRBD2 rests on TCRdb alone, since no DNA is present to check it. CDR3 protein: CASSGYSGNIADTQYF. Combining the CDR3 with reference TRBV9 and TRBJ2-3 gives the whole variable domain DSGVTQTPKHLITATGQRVTLRCSPRSGDLSVYWYQQSLDQGLQFLIQYYNGEERAKGNILERFSAQQFPDLHSELNLSSLELGDSALYFCASSGYSGNIADTQYFGPGTRLTVL.